Shown below are 29 T cell receptor beta chains from a single sample sequenced in a study of early T cells in non-severe SARS-CoV-2 infection. TCRdb reprocessed the 5' RACE reads with MiXCR, giving one entry per CDR3 protein. The sample contains roughly 50,000 distinct CDR3 sequences, over 7% of which appear only once. Sequencing used whole blood. Source of these receptors: an adult who was a healthcare worker with PCR-confirmed SARS-CoV-2 infection or an uninfected control (not recorded which).

The chain recombines TRBV6-5 with TRBJ2-7; maybe TRBD1 (6 bases). The V end was cut by 5 bases, the J end by 5 bases, with 16 bases between. Per germline, CDR1 MNHEY and CDR2 SVGAGI. The CDR3 totals 14 residues. CDR3 nucleotides: TGTGCCAGCAGTAACCAGGGGCCGACCCACGAGCAGTACTTC. Its translation: CASSNQGPTHEQYF.

This chain uses TRBV14 with TRBJ2-5; 7 positions match TRBD1. Germline-derived CDR1 and CDR2 are SGHDN and FVKESK. This CDR3 comprises 15 residues. V shed 0 bases, J shed 1 base, and the junction held 2 bases outside the gene matches. CDR3 nucleotides: TGTGCCAGCAGCCAAGACAGGGGGATCCAAGAGACCCAGTACTTC. As protein: CASSQDRGIQETQYF.

This clonotype was seen repeatedly, ten times or more. CDR3 in DNA: TGTGCCAGCTCACCCGGGTTGAACACTGAAGCTTTCTTT. Translating gives CASSPGLNTEAFF. The chain uses TRBV18 and TRBJ1-1, with D unresolved. Germline V gene sequence: CDR1 KGHSH, CDR2 LQKENI. V lost 3 bases and J lost 0, with 5 bases in between. The CDR3 is 13 residues long.

This clonotype was seen many times. The V and J genes are TRBV25-1 and TRBJ2-1, with 7 bases identical to TRBD2. The V gene's germline CDR1 is MGHDK and CDR2 SYGVNS. V lost 3 bases and J lost 0; bases outside the gene matches: 5. The CDR3 has 16 amino acids. The CDR3, as DNA: TGTGCCAGCAGTGACTTGGGCGGGAGCTCCTACAATGAGCAGTTCTTC. As protein: CASSDLGGSSYNEQFF.

The V and J genes are TRBV24-1 and TRBJ2-3; D possibly corresponds to TRBD2 (5 bases). Trimming left V 5 bases short and J 8 bases short, with 7 bases between. Per germline, CDR1 KGHDR and CDR2 SFDVKD. The CDR3 is 11 residues long. The CDR3 loop reads CATSGGSTQYF. The CDR3 DNA reads TGTGCCACCAGTGGCGGGTCTACGCAGTATTTT.

This clonotype was picked up many times. The chain has TRBV14 and TRBJ2-5; D is undetermined. Germline loops: CDR1 SGHDN, CDR2 FVKESK. This CDR3 contains 14 residues. The ends were cut back, 2 bases at V and 0 bases at J, with 7 bases in the middle. CDR3 amino acids: CASSQYAYQETQYF. Written as DNA, the CDR3 is TGTGCCAGCAGCCAATACGCGTACCAAGAGACCCAGTACTTC.

This clonotype was observed at least ten times. The chain recombines TRBV29-1 with TRBJ2-7, with D perhaps TRBD2 (6 bases). The V and J ends lost 6 bases and 3 bases respectively, with 9 bases between them. The CDR3 totals 11 residues. CDR1 is SQVTM, CDR2 ANQGSEA, per germline. CDR3 amino acids: CSVEGDYEQYF. CDR3 coding DNA: TGCAGCGTGGAGGGAGACTACGAGCAGTACTTC.

This clonotype showed up just a few times. The chain couples TRBV6-6 to TRBJ2-2; TRBD1 aligns across 8 bases. CDR1 and CDR2 from the germline V gene are MNHNY and SVGAGI (reference sequence). This CDR3 spans 16 amino acids. Unmatched junction bases numbered 5, after V lost 2 bases and J lost 3 bases. The CDR3 region is CASSYGRGRDTGELFF. The CDR3 nucleotides read TGTGCCAGCAGTTACGGCAGGGGGCGTGACACCGGGGAGCTGTTTTTT.

This clonotype has a count of ten or more. The chain recombines TRBV3-1 with TRBJ1-5, with no clear D. Germline values: CDR1 LGHDT, CDR2 YNNKEL (reference sequence). The CDR3 has 13 amino acids. Trimming shortened V by 1 base and J by 1 base, and 2 bases separated the two germline ends. CDR3: CASSQGSNQPQHF. The DNA for the CDR3 is TGTGCCAGCAGCCAAGGGAGCAATCAGCCCCAGCATTTT.

This clonotype showed up many times. The chain employs TRBV24-1 and TRBJ2-7; 8 nucleotides align to TRBD2. Germline V CDR1 and CDR2: KGHDR, SFDVKD. The CDR3 spans 18 residues. After removal of 0 bases from V and 3 bases from J, the junction contained 12 bases not matched to a gene. The CDR3 loop reads CATSDLLTPGTSYYEQYF. The CDR3 DNA sequence: TGTGCCACCAGTGATTTGCTTACTCCCGGGACTAGTTACTACGAGCAGTACTTC.

V is TRBV7-2 and J is TRBJ2-7; 9 positions match TRBD1. In germline, CDR1 is SGHTA, CDR2 FQGNSA. The CDR3 loop spans 13 amino acids. The V segment lost 4 bases and the J segment 7 bases; nucleotides outside the gene matches: 5. CDR3 protein: CASSSLTGGEQYF. The CDR3 DNA sequence: TGTGCCAGCAGCTCCTTGACAGGGGGTGAGCAGTACTTC.

In its sample, this clonotype was seen many times. This rearrangement joins TRBV18 to TRBJ1-2, with D possibly TRBD1 on 6 matching bases. Germline-derived CDR1 and CDR2 are KGHSH and LQKENI. The CDR3 spans 14 residues. The V gene lost 3 bases and the J gene lost 3 bases, with 11 bases spanning the gap. CDR3 residues: CASSPGGQYYGYTF. The CDR3 region has the DNA TGTGCCAGCTCACCGGGCGGACAGTACTATGGCTACACCTTC.

This clonotype was detected many times. The V gene is TRBV29-1, the J gene TRBJ2-5; D gene unclear. Trimming shortened V by 6 bases and J by 11 bases, and 13 bases separated the two germline ends. This CDR3 contains 10 residues. From germline, CDR1 is SQVTM and CDR2 ANQGSEA. The CDR3 DNA reads as TGCAGCGTCCAAACGGTATCTCAGTACTTC. Protein sequence: CSVQTVSQYF.

The rearrangement uses TRBV28 and TRBJ2-7; perhaps D is TRBD1 or TRBD2 (5 bases each). The CDR3 contains 14 residues. Germline V lookup: CDR1 MDHEN, CDR2 SYDVKM. V shed 5 bases and J shed 4 bases, with 15 bases lying between them. This chain's CDR3 is CASSRTGTKYEQYF. The CDR3 DNA follows: TGTGCCAGCAGTCGAACCGGGACCAAATACGAGCAGTACTTC.

This clonotype has just a few counts. The V and J genes are TRBV29-1 and TRBJ2-1; 13 bases map to TRBD2. The CDR3 spans 16 residues. V shed 2 bases and J 4 bases; nucleotides not matched to a gene: 5. Germline V gene data show CDR1 as SQVTM and CDR2 as ANQGSEA. The CDR3 DNA follows: TGCAGCGTTGAATGGGGGACTAGCGGGGAATACAATGAGCAGTTCTTC. It yields the protein CSVEWGTSGEYNEQFF.

The gene calls are TRBV12-3 or TRBV12-4 and TRBJ1-4; no firm D call. The CDR3 totals 14 residues. With 6 bases removed from V and 4 bases from J, the gap between germline ends came to 12 bases. Here the CDR3 reads CASSTGRGNEKLFF. The CDR3 nucleotides are TGTGCCAGCAGCACTGGACGGGGTAATGAAAAACTGTTTTTT.

This clonotype was detected only a few times. The V gene is TRBV11-2, the J gene TRBJ1-1, with TRBD1 matching 9 bases. The trim removed 5 bases at V and 6 bases at J, leaving 10 bases unmatched. Germline V gene lookup returns CDR1 SGHAT and CDR2 FQNNGV. The CDR3 totals 15 residues. As DNA, the CDR3 is TGTGCCAGCAGCCCAACAGGGGGCGAGGGACCTGAAGCTTTCTTT. The encoded protein is CASSPTGGEGPEAFF.

This clonotype came up many times. This rearrangement joins TRBV5-4 to TRBJ2-1, with D unresolved. Germline CDR1 and CDR2: SGHNT and YYREEE (reference sequence). V was trimmed by 0 bases and J by 1 base, leaving 5 bases between them. The CDR3 spans 14 residues. CDR3 in DNA: TGTGCCAGCAGCTTGGCCGCTTCCTACAATGAGCAGTTCTTC. It translates to CASSLAASYNEQFF.

This clonotype has a count of ten or more. The chain links TRBV3-1 to TRBJ2-7, with 9 bases fitting TRBD1. Per germline, CDR1 LGHDT and CDR2 YNNKEL (reference sequence). V was pared by 3 bases and J by 0 bases, with 6 bases of the junction left unmatched. CDR3 length: 16 amino acids. The DNA of the CDR3 is TGTGCCAGCAGCCATGGGACAGGGCGAATCTCCTACGAGCAGTACTTC. Protein sequence: CASSHGTGRISYEQYF.

The sample holds a few counts of this clonotype. The chain employs TRBV18 and TRBJ1-1; D may be TRBD1 (5 bases). Germline V CDR1 and CDR2: KGHSH, LQKENI. This CDR3 region has 15 residues. V was pared by 3 bases and J by 4 bases, with 15 bases between. CDR3 in DNA: TGTGCCAGCTCACCGAGACAGAGGTCGGGCACTGAAGCTTTCTTT. Residues: CASSPRQRSGTEAFF.

As DNA, the CDR3 is TGCAGTGCTAGATCAAGCGCTGTTAGCACAGATACGCAGTATTTT. Its protein is CSARSSAVSTDTQYF. This sequence joins TRBV20-1 and TRBJ2-3, with unresolved D. Per the germline V gene, CDR1 is DFQATT and CDR2 is SNEGSKA (reference sequence). The V and J ends lost 2 bases and 0 bases respectively, with 12 bases between them. The CDR3 sequence is 15 residues long.

In this sample, this clonotype turned up many times. J is TRBJ1-4 and V is TRBV15, with D perhaps TRBD1 (5 bases). CDR1 LNHNV and CDR2 YYDKDF come from the germline V gene (reference sequence). V was pared by 1 base and J by 3 bases, with 15 bases between. This CDR3 is 17 amino acids long. The CDR3 nucleotides are TGTGCCACCAGCAGAGTCGGGACCGTACGCTCTAATGAAAAACTGTTTTTT. Its translation is CATSRVGTVRSNEKLFF.

This clonotype was seen ten or more times. The rearrangement links TRBV6-4 to TRBJ2-1; 8 bases match TRBD2. This CDR3 contains 15 residues. With V trimmed by 6 bases and J by 4 bases, 8 bases remained unmatched. CDR1 and CDR2 from the germline V gene are MRHNA and SNTAGT. The CDR3 here is CASSAGGPGYNEQFF. CDR3 bases: TGTGCCAGCAGCGCGGGAGGCCCGGGGTACAATGAGCAGTTCTTC.

This clonotype has at least ten counts. This sequence joins TRBV3-1 and TRBJ2-1; no firm D call. CDR3 length: 15 residues. CDR1 is LGHDT, CDR2 YNNKEL, per germline (reference sequence). Trimming removed 0 bases from V and 9 bases from J, with 15 bases in between. This chain's CDR3 is CASSQDGLPPPEQFF. In DNA form, the CDR3 reads TGTGCCAGCAGCCAAGATGGCCTGCCTCCCCCTGAGCAGTTCTTC.

This clonotype showed up just a few times. V usage is TRBV3-1 and J usage is TRBJ1-2; D not certain. V gave up 0 bases and J gave up 9 bases, with 8 bases separating them. Germline values: CDR1 LGHDT, CDR2 YNNKEL (reference sequence). The CDR3 contains 12 residues. The CDR3, as DNA: TGTGCCAGCAGCCAAGACAGTGAGAGCTACACCTTC. Protein: CASSQDSESYTF. Full variable domain (outside the CDR3, taken from reference TRBV3-1 and TRBJ1-2): DTAVSQTPKYLVTQMGNDKSIKCEQNLGHDTMYWYKQDSKKFLKIMFSYNNKELIINETVPNRFSPKSPDKAHLNLHINSLELGDSAVYFCASSQDSESYTFGSGTRLTVV.

This clonotype was counted only a few times. This chain joins TRBV7-9 and TRBJ1-1; 9 positions match TRBD1. The trim removed 7 bases at V and 3 bases at J, leaving 6 bases unmatched. The CDR3 is made up of 14 amino acids. Germline V gene data show CDR1 as SEHNR and CDR2 as FQNEAQ (reference sequence). The CDR3 sequence is CASIMTGGDTEAFF. Written as DNA, the CDR3 is TGTGCCAGCATCATGACAGGGGGAGACACTGAAGCTTTCTTT.

The table lists this clonotype with a count of one. J is TRBJ2-7 and V is TRBV20-1; unclear D gene. Trimming cost V 3 bases and J 0 bases, with 12 bases left between them. The CDR3 length is 14 residues. Per germline, CDR1 DFQATT and CDR2 SNEGSKA (reference sequence). CDR3 sequence: CSARGVGSSYEQYF. The CDR3, as DNA: TGCAGTGCTAGGGGCGTGGGAAGCTCCTACGAGCAGTACTTC.

This clonotype was found many times. The chain recombines TRBV5-5 with TRBJ1-3; D gene unclear. The CDR3 runs to 14 residues. Per the germline V gene, CDR1 is SGHKS and CDR2 is YYEKEE (reference sequence). Trimming stripped 0 bases from V and 0 bases from J, with 4 bases between. The CDR3 bases are TGTGCCAGCAGCTTGGAAATCTCTGGAAACACCATATATTTT. This codes for CASSLEISGNTIYF. The whole variable domain, remainder taken from reference TRBV5-5 and TRBJ1-3, is DAGVTQSPTHLIKTRGQQVTLRCSPISGHKSVSWYQQVLGQGPQFIFQYYEKEERGRGNFPDRFSARQFPNYSSELNVNALLLGDSALYLCASSLEISGNTIYFGEGSWLTVV.

This clonotype was observed many times. This chain links TRBV4-2 with TRBJ2-5; D uncertain. The CDR3 totals 12 residues. V gave up 3 bases and J gave up 0 bases, with 2 bases separating them. Germline V gives CDR1 LGHNA, CDR2 YNFKEQ. Here the CDR3 reads CASSHDQETQYF. The CDR3 DNA reads as TGTGCCAGCAGCCACGACCAAGAGACCCAGTACTTC.